The 25 T cell receptor beta chains below all came from one sample that was sequenced in a study of identical twins. TCRdb independently ran MiXCR on the 5' RACE reads; one entry per CDR3 protein. The sample lists a few hundred thousand distinct CDR3 sequences, approximately 14% occurring once. These data are also associated with another study on yellow fever vaccine responses in identical twins.

The source material was CD4+ T cells sorted from blood. These receptor sequences come from a woman under 30 in good health.

The table lists this clonotype with a few counts. V gene TRBV20-1 combines with J gene TRBJ2-5; 11 nucleotides line up with TRBD2. Germline lookup yields CDR1 DFQATT and CDR2 SNEGSKA (reference sequence). This CDR3 spans 14 amino acids. Trimming removed 2 bases from V and 5 bases from J; junction bases left unmatched: 4. The CDR3 here is CSARTSGSDETQYF. CDR3 bases: TGCAGTGCTAGAACTAGCGGGAGCGACGAGACCCAGTACTTC.

This clonotype has ten or more counts. This chain links TRBV5-1 with TRBJ2-1, with TRBD2 matching 12 bases. There are 21 residues in the CDR3. CDR1 is SGHRS and CDR2 is YFSETQ in the germline V gene. V was pared by 0 bases and J by 4 bases, with 17 bases of the junction left unmatched. CDR3 sequence: CASSLAARKWTSGMVYNEQFF. CDR3 nucleotide sequence: TGCGCCAGCAGCTTGGCGGCTAGAAAATGGACTAGCGGGATGGTATACAATGAGCAGTTCTTC.

This clonotype has a handful of counts. The chain carries TRBV28 and TRBJ1-4; D uncertain. The CDR3 runs to 14 residues. Germline CDR1 MDHEN, CDR2 SYDVKM. V lost 11 bases to trimming and J lost 0 bases, with 13 bases between them. CDR3 loop: CAFKRLATNEKLFF. In DNA, the CDR3 is TGTGCCTTTAAAAGGCTCGCAACTAATGAAAAACTGTTTTTT.

This clonotype turned up a few times. V usage is TRBV5-6 and J usage is TRBJ2-7; 7 positions match TRBD1. Germline CDR1 and CDR2: SGHDT and YYEEEE. With V trimmed by 0 bases and J by 6 bases, 12 bases remained unmatched. The CDR3 has 16 residues. CDR3 bases: TGTGCCAGCAGCTTGGCCGGTATCGACAGGGAGTGCGAGCAGTACGTC. This codes for CASSLAGIDRECEQYV.

This clonotype was seen at least ten times. The rearrangement joins TRBV5-5 to TRBJ2-2; unclear D gene. The CDR3 loop spans 13 amino acids. The V gene lost 5 bases and the J gene lost 3 bases, with 8 bases spanning the gap. Germline-derived CDR1 and CDR2 are SGHKS and YYEKEE (reference sequence). As DNA, the CDR3 is TGTGCCAGCAGTTTCGGTTACACCGGGGAGCTGTTTTTT. Residues: CASSFGYTGELFF.

The V gene is TRBV12-3 or TRBV12-4, the J gene TRBJ1-5; D is uncertain. V lost 8 bases and J 6 bases, leaving 11 bases between the germline ends. This CDR3 is built from 12 residues. The CDR3 sequence is CASSRVGQPQHF. The CDR3 DNA follows: TGTGCCAGCTCCCGCGTGGGTCAGCCCCAGCATTTT.

This clonotype was detected only a few times. The chain joins TRBV4-1 to TRBJ2-5; D not certain. With 1 base removed from V and 5 bases from J, the gap between germline ends came to 8 bases. From germline, CDR1 is MGHRA and CDR2 YSYEKL. The length of the CDR3 is 13 residues. The CDR3 loop reads CASSQGLMETQYF. As DNA, the CDR3 is TGCGCCAGCAGCCAAGGTCTCATGGAGACCCAGTACTTC.

The rearrangement joins TRBV6-5 to TRBJ1-6; D unresolved. Germline V gene lookup returns CDR1 MNHEY and CDR2 SVGAGI. Trimming removed 0 bases from V and 4 bases from J, with 13 bases in between. The CDR3 covers 17 residues. The CDR3 DNA sequence: TGTGCCAGCAGTTACTCCCTGAATAGCCGATATAATTCACCCCTCCACTTT. Translating gives CASSYSLNSRYNSPLHF.

CDR3 coding DNA: TGTGCCAGCAGCTTTGTCGATACGCAGTATTTT. This gives the protein CASSFVDTQYF. V gene TRBV11-2 combines with J gene TRBJ2-3; no clear D. V was cut by 3 bases and J by 6 bases, with 4 bases left in between. This CDR3 is 11 amino acids long. CDR1 and CDR2 from the germline V gene are SGHAT and FQNNGV.

This clonotype was seen repeatedly, ten times or more. V and J are TRBV12-3 or TRBV12-4 and TRBJ2-7, with 11 bases aligning to TRBD2. The V gene end was trimmed by 6 bases and the J gene end by 3 bases; junction bases not matched to a gene: 7. The CDR3 has 15 amino acids. The CDR3 bases are TGTGCCAGCAGCCCGACGACTAGCGGGATCTACGAGCAGTACTTC. Translated, it gives CASSPTTSGIYEQYF.

In this sample, this clonotype turned up a few times. This chain connects TRBV10-3 to TRBJ2-7, with D perhaps TRBD1 (6 bases). Deletions cut 10 bases from V and 2 bases from J, with 15 bases between. This CDR3 spans 13 amino acids. Germline V gene data show CDR1 as ENHRY and CDR2 as SYGVKD. In nucleotides, the CDR3 is TGTGCCACCACAGAGGGGGTCCCCTACGAGCAGTACTTC. It yields the protein CATTEGVPYEQYF.

This clonotype was seen more than once but under ten times. The rearrangement uses TRBV5-8 and TRBJ2-7; 9 nucleotides align to TRBD2. The CDR3 contains 15 residues. V was pared by 0 bases and J by 3 bases, with 4 bases of the junction left unmatched. CDR1 and CDR2 (germline): SGHTS, YDEGEE. This chain's CDR3 is CASSLVASGNYEQYF. The CDR3 nucleotides read TGTGCCAGCAGCTTGGTGGCTAGCGGGAACTACGAGCAGTACTTC.

In its sample, this clonotype was seen a few times. The rearrangement joins TRBV2 to TRBJ1-1; TRBD1 matches 7 bases. The CDR3 consists of 15 residues. Germline V gene sequence: CDR1 SNHLY, CDR2 FYNNEI. V trimming: 4 bases; J trimming: 5 bases; junction bases outside the gene matches: 10. The CDR3: CASSADRVGKTEAFF. Written as DNA, the CDR3 is TGTGCCAGCAGTGCAGACAGGGTAGGAAAGACTGAAGCTTTCTTT.

A few counts support this clonotype. The chain recombines TRBV5-1 with TRBJ2-3; 12 bases align to TRBD2. J gave up 6 bases and V 4 bases, and 9 bases lay outside the gene matches. From germline, CDR1 is SGHRS and CDR2 YFSETQ. This CDR3 spans 16 amino acids. CDR3: CASSILAGGSADTQYF. The CDR3 bases are TGCGCCAGCAGCATCCTAGCGGGAGGGTCCGCGGATACGCAGTATTTT. The variable domain in full, completed from reference TRBV5-1 and TRBJ2-3, reads KAGVTQTPRYLIKTRGQQVTLSCSPISGHRSVSWYQQTPGQGLQFLFEYFSETQRNKGNFPGRFSGRQFSNSRSEMNVSTLELGDSALYLCASSILAGGSADTQYFGPGTRLTVL.

The chain combines TRBV20-1 with TRBJ2-1, with 8 nucleotides matching TRBD1. Unmatched junction bases numbered 3, after V lost 0 bases and J lost 5 bases. There are 14 residues in the CDR3. Germline lookup yields CDR1 DFQATT and CDR2 SNEGSKA (reference sequence). CDR3 region: CSAREGTGNNEQFF. As DNA, the CDR3 is TGCAGTGCTAGAGAGGGGACAGGCAACAATGAGCAGTTCTTC.

The sample holds a few counts of this clonotype. The V gene is TRBV12-3 or TRBV12-4, the J gene TRBJ2-2; tentatively, D is TRBD2 (5 bases). V lost 6 bases to trimming and J lost 4 bases, with 15 bases between them. The CDR3 extends over 15 amino acids. In nucleotides, the CDR3 is TGTGCCAGCAGCTTTGGTCTACTAGTCACCGGGGAGCTGTTTTTT. It codes for CASSFGLLVTGELFF.

This chain uses TRBV5-1 with TRBJ1-2; 11 positions agree with TRBD1. This CDR3 contains 17 residues. V was pared by 0 bases and J by 4 bases, with 8 bases of the junction left unmatched. Germline V CDR1 and CDR2: SGHRS, YFSETQ. Here the CDR3 reads CASSLDRTGGGFYGYTF. The CDR3 DNA reads TGCGCCAGCAGCTTGGACAGGACAGGGGGCGGATTCTATGGCTACACCTTC.

The table lists this clonotype with a few counts. The chain carries TRBV29-1 and TRBJ1-3; D not certain. The CDR3 sequence is 13 residues long. CDR1 is SQVTM, CDR2 ANQGSEA, per germline. V gave up 6 bases and J gave up 0 bases, with 9 bases separating them. The CDR3, as DNA: TGCAGCGTGAGCCCGGACTCTGGAAACACCATATATTTT. Translated, it gives CSVSPDSGNTIYF.

This clonotype was recorded a few times. In DNA, the CDR3 is TGCGCCAGCAGCTTGGGGCTAGCTGAGAACACCGGGGAGCTGTTTTTT. It specifies CASSLGLAENTGELFF. The chain has TRBV5-1 and TRBJ2-2; tentatively, D is TRBD2 (5 bases). With 0 bases removed from V and 1 base from J, the gap between germline ends came to 10 bases. There are 16 residues in the CDR3. The germline CDR1 and CDR2 sequences are SGHRS and YFSETQ.

This chain connects TRBV28 to TRBJ1-1, with 8 bases identical to TRBD1. Trimming removed 3 bases from V and 8 bases from J; junction bases left unmatched: 5. Germline V gene data show CDR1 as MDHEN and CDR2 as SYDVKM. This CDR3 contains 13 residues. Written as DNA, the CDR3 is TGTGCCAGCAGTTTCAGGGGGCCGTTCGAAGCTTTCTTT. It specifies CASSFRGPFEAFF. Filled out from reference TRBV28 and TRBJ1-1, the complete variable domain reads DVKVTQSSRYLVKRTGEKVFLECVQDMDHENMFWYRQDPGLGLRLIYFSYDVKMKEKGDIPEGYSVSREKKERFSLILESASTNQTSMYLCASSFRGPFEAFFGQGTRLTVV.

This clonotype was found a few times. The V gene is TRBV18, the J gene TRBJ2-7; 8 bases line up with TRBD1. CDR1 is KGHSH, CDR2 LQKENI, per germline. The CDR3 sequence is 14 residues long. J lost 5 bases, V lost 2 bases, and 5 bases had no gene match. Here the CDR3 DNA reads TGTGCCAGCTCACCAACCCAGGGGGCCCACGAGCAGTACTTC. Its protein is CASSPTQGAHEQYF.

This clonotype was counted at least ten times. The CDR3 DNA follows: TGTGCCAGCAGTCCCCGGTCTAGCGGGAATCCCGATGAGCAGTTCTTC. It encodes CASSPRSSGNPDEQFF. The V gene is TRBV12-3 or TRBV12-4, the J gene TRBJ2-1, with TRBD2 matching over 9 bases. The trim removed 5 bases at V and 8 bases at J, leaving 13 bases unmatched. The CDR3 contains 16 residues.

This clonotype was recorded many times. Mismatch with germline at one junction end may stem from a read error. The chain recombines TRBV12-3 or TRBV12-4 with TRBJ2-2; 10 bases line up with TRBD2. The CDR3 totals 15 residues. The CDR3 DNA sequence: TGTGCCAGCAGTCTAGCGGGGGACGGGACCGGGGAGCTGTTTTTT. Translated: CASSLAGDGTGELFF.

The chain recombines TRBV6-5 with TRBJ2-3; 13 positions match TRBD2. The V segment lost 0 bases and the J segment 2 bases; nucleotides outside the gene matches: 2. In germline, CDR1 is MNHEY, CDR2 SVGAGI. The CDR3 covers 17 residues. The DNA for the CDR3 is TGTGCCAGCAGTTACTCGGGGACTAGCGGGATCACAGATACGCAGTATTTT. It translates to CASSYSGTSGITDTQYF.

The CDR3 is CASSLTGFPTDTQYF. The CDR3 DNA reads TGCGCCAGCAGCTTAACAGGGTTTCCCACAGATACGCAGTATTTT. The J gene is TRBJ2-3, the V gene TRBV5-1, with D possibly TRBD1 on 6 matching bases. This CDR3 has 15 residues. The germline gives CDR1 SGHRS, CDR2 YFSETQ. Trimming shortened V by 2 bases and J by 2 bases, and 12 bases separated the two germline ends. Full variable domain (outside the CDR3, taken from reference TRBV5-1 and TRBJ2-3): KAGVTQTPRYLIKTRGQQVTLSCSPISGHRSVSWYQQTPGQGLQFLFEYFSETQRNKGNFPGRFSGRQFSNSRSEMNVSTLELGDSALYLCASSLTGFPTDTQYFGPGTRLTVL.